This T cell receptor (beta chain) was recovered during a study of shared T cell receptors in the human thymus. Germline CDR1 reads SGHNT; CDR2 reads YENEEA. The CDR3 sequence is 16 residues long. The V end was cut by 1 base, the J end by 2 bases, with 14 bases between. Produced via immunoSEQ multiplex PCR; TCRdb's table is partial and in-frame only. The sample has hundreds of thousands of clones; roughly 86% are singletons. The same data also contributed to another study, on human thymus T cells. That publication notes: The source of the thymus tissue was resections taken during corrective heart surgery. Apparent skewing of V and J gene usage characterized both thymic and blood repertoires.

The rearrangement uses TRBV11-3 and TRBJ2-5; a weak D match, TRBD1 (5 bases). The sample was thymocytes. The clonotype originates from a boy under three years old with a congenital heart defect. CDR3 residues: CASSLAGRQGQETQYF. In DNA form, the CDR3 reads TGTGCCAGCAGCTTAGCAGGTAGGCAGGGACAAGAGACCCAGTACTTC.